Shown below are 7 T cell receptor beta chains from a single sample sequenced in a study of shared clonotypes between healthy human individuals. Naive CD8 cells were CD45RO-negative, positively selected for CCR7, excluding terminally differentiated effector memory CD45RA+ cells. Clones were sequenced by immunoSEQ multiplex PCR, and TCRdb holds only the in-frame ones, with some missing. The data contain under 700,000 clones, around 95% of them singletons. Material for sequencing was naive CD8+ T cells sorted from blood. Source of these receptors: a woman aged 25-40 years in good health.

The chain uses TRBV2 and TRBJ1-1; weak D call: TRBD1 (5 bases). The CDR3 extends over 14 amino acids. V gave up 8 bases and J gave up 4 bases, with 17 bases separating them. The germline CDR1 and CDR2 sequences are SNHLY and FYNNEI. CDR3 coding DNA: TGTGCCAGCGAGCTGCGGGGCCGCGGCACTGAAGCTTTCTTT. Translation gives CASELRGRGTEAFF.

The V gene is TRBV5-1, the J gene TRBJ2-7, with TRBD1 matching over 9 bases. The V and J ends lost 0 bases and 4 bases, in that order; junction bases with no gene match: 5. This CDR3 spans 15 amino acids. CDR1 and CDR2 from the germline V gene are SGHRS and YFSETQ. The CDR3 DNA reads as TGCGCCAGCAGCTTGGGACAGGGGGTAAAATACGAGCAGTACTTC. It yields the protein CASSLGQGVKYEQYF.

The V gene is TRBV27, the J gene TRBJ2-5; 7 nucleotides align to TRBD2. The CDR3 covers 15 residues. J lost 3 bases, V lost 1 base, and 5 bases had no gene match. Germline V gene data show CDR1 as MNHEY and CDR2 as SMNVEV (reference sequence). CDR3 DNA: TGTGCCAGCAGTTTATGGGCTAGCGGTAAAGAGACCCAGTACTTC. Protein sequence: CASSLWASGKETQYF.

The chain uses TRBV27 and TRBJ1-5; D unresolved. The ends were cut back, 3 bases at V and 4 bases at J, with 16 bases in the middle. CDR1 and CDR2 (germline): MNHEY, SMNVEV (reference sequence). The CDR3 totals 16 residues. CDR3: CASSFRPLNHNQPQHF. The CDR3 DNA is TGTGCCAGCAGTTTCAGACCCTTAAATCATAATCAGCCCCAGCATTTT.

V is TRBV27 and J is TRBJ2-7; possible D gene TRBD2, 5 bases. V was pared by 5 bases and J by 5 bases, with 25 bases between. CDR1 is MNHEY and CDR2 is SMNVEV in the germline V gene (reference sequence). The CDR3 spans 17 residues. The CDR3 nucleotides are TGTGCCAGCAGTCTCGAAGCCGGTGGTGGAGCGGCCCACGAGCAGTACTTC. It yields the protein CASSLEAGGGAAHEQYF.

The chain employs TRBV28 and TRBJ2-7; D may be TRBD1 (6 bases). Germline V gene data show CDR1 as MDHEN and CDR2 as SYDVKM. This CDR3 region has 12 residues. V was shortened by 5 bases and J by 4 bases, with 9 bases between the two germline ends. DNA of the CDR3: TGTGCCAGCAGTAAACAGGGTTACGAGCAGTACTTC. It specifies CASSKQGYEQYF.

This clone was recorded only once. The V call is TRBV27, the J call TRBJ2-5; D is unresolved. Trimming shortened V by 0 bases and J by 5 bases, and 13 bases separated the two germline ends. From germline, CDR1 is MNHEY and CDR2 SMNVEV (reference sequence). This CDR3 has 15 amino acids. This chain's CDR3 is CASSLSGPEEETQYF. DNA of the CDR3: TGTGCCAGCAGTTTATCGGGCCCCGAAGAGGAGACCCAGTACTTC.